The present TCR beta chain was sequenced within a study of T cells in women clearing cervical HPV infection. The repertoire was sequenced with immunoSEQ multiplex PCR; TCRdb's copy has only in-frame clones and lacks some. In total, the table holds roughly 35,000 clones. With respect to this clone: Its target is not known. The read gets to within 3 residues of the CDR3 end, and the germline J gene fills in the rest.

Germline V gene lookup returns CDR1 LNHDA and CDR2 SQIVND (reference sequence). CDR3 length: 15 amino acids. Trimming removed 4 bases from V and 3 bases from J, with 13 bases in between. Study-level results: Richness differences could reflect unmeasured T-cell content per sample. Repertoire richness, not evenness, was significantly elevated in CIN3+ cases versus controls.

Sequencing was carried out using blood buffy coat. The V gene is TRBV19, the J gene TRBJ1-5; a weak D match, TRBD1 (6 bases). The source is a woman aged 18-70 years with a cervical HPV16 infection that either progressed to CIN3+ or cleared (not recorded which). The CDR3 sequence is CASSTTGRSNQPQHF. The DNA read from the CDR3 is TGTGCCAGTAGTACGACAGGCAGATCCAATCAGCCC.